The subject of this entry is one T cell receptor (beta chain). This specimen belongs to a study of blood T cell repertoires in COVID-19. Turning to the study itself: The analysed material was cDNA or gDNA that came from T cells, B-cell-depleted T cells, or PBMCs.

The assay was immunoSEQ multiplex PCR, and TCRdb's table has in-frame clones only and misses some. The sample has around 230,000 clones; around 83% are singletons. Germline trimming cut 1 base from V and 2 bases from J; bases unmatched to any gene: 3. The CDR3 consists of 17 residues. Germline V CDR1 and CDR2: SGHDT, YYEEEE. Material for sequencing was peripheral blood. V usage is TRBV5-6 and J usage is TRBJ2-5; 15 positions match TRBD2. The source is a man aged 35 to 55 who had recovered from COVID-19. The CDR3 loop is CASSLLGTSGGQETQYF. The CDR3 DNA reads as TGTGCCAGCAGCTTGCTGGGGACTAGCGGGGGGCAAGAGACCCAGTACTTC.